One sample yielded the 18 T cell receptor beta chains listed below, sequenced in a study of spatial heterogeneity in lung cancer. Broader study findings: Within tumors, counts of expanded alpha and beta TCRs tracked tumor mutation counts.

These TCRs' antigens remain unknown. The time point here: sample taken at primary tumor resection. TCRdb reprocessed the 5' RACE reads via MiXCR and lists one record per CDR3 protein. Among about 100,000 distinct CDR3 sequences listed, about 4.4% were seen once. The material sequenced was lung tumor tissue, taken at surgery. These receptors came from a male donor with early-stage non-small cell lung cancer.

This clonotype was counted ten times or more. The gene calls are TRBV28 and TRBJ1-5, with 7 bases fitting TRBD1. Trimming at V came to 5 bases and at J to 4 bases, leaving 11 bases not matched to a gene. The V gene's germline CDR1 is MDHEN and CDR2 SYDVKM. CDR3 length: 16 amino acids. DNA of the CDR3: TGTGCCAGCAGTGATCGTGACAGGGCGCGAAATCAGCCCCAGCATTTT. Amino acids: CASSDRDRARNQPQHF.

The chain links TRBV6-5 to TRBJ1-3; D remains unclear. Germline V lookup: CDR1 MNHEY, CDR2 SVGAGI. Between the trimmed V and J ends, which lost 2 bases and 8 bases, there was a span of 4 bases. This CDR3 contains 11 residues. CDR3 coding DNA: TGTGCCAGCAGTTACGTAGACACCATATATTTT. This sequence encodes CASSYVDTIYF.

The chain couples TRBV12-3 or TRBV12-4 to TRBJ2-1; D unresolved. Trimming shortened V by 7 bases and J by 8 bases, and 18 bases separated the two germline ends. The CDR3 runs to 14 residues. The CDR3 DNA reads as TGTGCCAGCACCCCGTTTGGGTTTGGCGATGAGCAGTTCTTC. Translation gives CASTPFGFGDEQFF.

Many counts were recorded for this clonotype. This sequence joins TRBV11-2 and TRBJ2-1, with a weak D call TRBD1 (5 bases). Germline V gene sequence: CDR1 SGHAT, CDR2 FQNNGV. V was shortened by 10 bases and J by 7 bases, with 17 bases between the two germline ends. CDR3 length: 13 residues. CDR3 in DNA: TGTGCCACCCGCAAGGGGCTGGAGAATGAGCAGTTCTTC. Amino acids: CATRKGLENEQFF.

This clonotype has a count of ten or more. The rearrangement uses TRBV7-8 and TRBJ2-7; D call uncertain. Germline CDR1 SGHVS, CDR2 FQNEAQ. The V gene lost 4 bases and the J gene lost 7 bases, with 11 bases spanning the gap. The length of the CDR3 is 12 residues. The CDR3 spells CASSSLLGEQYF. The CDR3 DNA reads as TGTGCCAGCAGCTCCTTGTTGGGGGAGCAGTACTTC.

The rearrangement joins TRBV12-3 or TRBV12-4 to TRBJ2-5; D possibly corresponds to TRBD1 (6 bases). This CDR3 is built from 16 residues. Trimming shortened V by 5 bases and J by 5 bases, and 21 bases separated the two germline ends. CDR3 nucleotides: TGTGCCAGCAGTCCCACAGGGCACGATCCCCAGGAGACCCAGTACTTC. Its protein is CASSPTGHDPQETQYF.

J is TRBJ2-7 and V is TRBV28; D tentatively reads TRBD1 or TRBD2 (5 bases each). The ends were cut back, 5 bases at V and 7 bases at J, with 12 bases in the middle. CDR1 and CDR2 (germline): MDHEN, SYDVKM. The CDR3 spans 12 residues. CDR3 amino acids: CASSPGTREQYF. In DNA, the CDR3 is TGTGCCAGCAGTCCAGGGACGAGGGAGCAGTACTTC.

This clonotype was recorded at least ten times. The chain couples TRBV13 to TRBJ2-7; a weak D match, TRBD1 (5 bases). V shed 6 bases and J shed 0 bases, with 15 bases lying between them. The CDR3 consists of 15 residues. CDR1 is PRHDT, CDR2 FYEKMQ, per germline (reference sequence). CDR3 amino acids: CASRSLTEDSYEQYF. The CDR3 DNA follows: TGTGCCAGCAGATCCCTGACAGAAGACTCCTACGAGCAGTACTTC.

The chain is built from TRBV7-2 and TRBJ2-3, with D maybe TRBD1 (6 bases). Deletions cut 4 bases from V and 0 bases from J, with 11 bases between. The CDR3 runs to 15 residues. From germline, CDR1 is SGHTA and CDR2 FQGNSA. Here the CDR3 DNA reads TGTGCCAGCAGCTATCGGACAGCCAGCACAGATACGCAGTATTTT. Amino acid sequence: CASSYRTASTDTQYF. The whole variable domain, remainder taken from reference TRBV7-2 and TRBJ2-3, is GAGVSQSPSNKVTEKGKDVELRCDPISGHTALYWYRQSLGQGLEFLIYFQGNSAPDKSGLPSDRFSAERTGGSVSTLTIQRTQQEDSAVYLCASSYRTASTDTQYFGPGTRLTVL.

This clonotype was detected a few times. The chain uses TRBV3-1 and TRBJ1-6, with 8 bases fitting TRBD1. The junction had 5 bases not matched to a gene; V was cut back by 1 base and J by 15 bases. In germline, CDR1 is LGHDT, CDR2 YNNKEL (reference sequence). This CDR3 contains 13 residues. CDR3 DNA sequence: TGTGCCAGCAGCCAAGCCACAGGGGGGTGCCTCCACTTT. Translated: CASSQATGGCLHF.

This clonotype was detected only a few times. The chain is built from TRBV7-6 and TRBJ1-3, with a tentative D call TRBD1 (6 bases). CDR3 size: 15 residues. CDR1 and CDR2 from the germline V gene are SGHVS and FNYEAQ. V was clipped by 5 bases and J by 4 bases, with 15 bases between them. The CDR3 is CASSREGGTGNTIYF. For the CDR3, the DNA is TGTGCCAGCAGCCGCGAGGGGGGTACCGGAAACACCATATATTTT.

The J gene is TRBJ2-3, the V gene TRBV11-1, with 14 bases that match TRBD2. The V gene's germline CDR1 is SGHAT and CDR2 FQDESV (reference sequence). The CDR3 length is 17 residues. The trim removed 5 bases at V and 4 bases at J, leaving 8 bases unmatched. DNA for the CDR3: TGTGCCAGCAGCCAAGGACTAGCGGGAGGAGGCGCAGATACGCAGTATTTT. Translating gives CASSQGLAGGGADTQYF. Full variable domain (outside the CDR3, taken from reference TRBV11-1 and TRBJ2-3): EAEVAQSPRYKITEKSQAVAFWCDPISGHATLYWYRQILGQGPELLVQFQDESVVDDSQLPKDRFSAERLKGVDSTLKIQPAELGDSAMYLCASSQGLAGGGADTQYFGPGTRLTVL.

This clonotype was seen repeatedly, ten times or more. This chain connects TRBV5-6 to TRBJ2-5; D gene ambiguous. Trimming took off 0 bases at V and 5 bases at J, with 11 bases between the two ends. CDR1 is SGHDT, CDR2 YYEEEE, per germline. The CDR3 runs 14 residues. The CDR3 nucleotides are TGTGCCAGCAGCTTGGTAGTGGGTCGGGAGACCCAGTACTTC. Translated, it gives CASSLVVGRETQYF.

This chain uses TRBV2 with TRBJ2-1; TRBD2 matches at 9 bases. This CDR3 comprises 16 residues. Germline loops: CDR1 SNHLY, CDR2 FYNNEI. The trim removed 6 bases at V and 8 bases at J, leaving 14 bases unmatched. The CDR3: CASRFVAGDPRDEQFF. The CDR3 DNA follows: TGTGCCAGCAGATTTGTAGCGGGAGACCCTCGGGATGAGCAGTTCTTC.

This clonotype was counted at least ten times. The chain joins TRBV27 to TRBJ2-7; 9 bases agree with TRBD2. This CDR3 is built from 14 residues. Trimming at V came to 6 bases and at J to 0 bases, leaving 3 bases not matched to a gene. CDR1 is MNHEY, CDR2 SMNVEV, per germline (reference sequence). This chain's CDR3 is CASSLAGASYEQYF. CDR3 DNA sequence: TGTGCCAGCAGCTTAGCGGGGGCCTCCTACGAGCAGTACTTC.

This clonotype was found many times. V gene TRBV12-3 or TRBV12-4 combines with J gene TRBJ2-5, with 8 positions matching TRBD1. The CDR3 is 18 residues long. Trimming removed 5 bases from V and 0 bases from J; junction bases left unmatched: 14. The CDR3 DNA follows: TGTGCCAGCAGTCTACTTAAAGGGGACAGGTTTTACCAAGAGACCCAGTACTTC. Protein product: CASSLLKGDRFYQETQYF.

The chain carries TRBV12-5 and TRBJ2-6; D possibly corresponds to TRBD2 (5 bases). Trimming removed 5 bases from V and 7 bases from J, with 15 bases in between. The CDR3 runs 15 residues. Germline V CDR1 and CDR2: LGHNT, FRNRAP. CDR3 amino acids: CASGRGSALANVLTF. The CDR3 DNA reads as TGTGCTAGTGGTCGGGGTTCCGCCCTAGCCAACGTCCTGACTTTC.

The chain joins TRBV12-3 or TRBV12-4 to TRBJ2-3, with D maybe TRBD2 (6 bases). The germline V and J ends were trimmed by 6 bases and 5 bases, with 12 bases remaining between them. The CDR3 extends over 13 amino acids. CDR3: CASSTGVGDTQYF. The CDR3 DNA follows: TGTGCCAGCAGCACGGGAGTTGGAGATACGCAGTATTTT.